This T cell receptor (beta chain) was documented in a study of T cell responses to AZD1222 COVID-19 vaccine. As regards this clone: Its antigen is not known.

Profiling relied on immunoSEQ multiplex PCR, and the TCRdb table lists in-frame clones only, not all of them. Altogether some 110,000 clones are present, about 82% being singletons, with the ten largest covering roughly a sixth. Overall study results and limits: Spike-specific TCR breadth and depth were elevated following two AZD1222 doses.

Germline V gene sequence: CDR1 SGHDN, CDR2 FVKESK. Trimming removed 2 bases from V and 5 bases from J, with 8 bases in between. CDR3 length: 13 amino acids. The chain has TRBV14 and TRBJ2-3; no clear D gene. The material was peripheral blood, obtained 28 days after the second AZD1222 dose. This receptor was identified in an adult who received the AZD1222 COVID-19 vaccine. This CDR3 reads CASSQYIGDTQYF. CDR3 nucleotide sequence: TGTGCCAGCAGCCAATATATTGGAGATACGCAGTATTTT. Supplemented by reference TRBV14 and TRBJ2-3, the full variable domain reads EAGVTQFPSHSVIEKGQTVTLRCDPISGHDNLYWYRRVMGKEIKFLLHFVKESKQDESGMPNNRFLAERTGGTYSTLKVQPAELEDSGVYFCASSQYIGDTQYFGPGTRLTVL.